This T cell receptor (beta chain) comes out of a study of blood T cell repertoires in COVID-19. Study overall: COVID-19 samples collected from the United States, Italy and Spain covered acute and convalescent phases.

There are 15 residues in the CDR3. Trimming took off 8 bases at V and 8 bases at J, with 24 bases between the two ends. Germline CDR1 reads SEHNR; CDR2 reads FQNEAQ (reference sequence). Assay used: immunoSEQ multiplex PCR; TCRdb lists only in-frame clones, some missing. The sample records under 150,000 clones, 84% being singletons. The receptor was derived from a human donor in a cohort sampled during active COVID-19. This chain links TRBV7-9 with TRBJ1-2; tentative D call: TRBD1 (5 bases). Sequenced sample: peripheral blood. The DNA of the CDR3 is TGTGCCAGCCTTAGGGGCGGGGAGATGTTGGGCGGCTACACCTTC. Translation: CASLRGGEMLGGYTF.